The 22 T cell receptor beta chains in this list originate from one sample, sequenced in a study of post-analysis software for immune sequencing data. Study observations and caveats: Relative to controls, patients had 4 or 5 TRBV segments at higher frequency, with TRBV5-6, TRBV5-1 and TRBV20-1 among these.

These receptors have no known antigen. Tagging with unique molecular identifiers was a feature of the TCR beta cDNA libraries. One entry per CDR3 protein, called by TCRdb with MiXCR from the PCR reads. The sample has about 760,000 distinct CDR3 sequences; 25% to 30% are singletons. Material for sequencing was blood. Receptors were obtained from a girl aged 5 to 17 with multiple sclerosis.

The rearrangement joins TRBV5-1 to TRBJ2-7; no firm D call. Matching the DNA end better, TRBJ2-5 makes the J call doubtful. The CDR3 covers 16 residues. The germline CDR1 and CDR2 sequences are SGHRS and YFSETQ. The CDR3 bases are TGCGCCAGCAGCTTGGTTCGGGCATCCGCCGCAGAGACCCAGTACTTC. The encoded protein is CASSLVRASAAETQYF.

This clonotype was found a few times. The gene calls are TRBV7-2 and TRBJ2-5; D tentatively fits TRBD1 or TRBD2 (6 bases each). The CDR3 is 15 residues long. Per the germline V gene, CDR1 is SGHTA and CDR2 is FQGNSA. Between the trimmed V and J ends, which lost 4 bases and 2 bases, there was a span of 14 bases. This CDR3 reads CASSSGVAVQETQYF. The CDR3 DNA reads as TGTGCCAGCAGCTCAGGGGTAGCGGTACAAGAGACCCAGTACTTC. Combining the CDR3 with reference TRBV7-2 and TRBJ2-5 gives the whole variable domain GAGVSQSPSNKVTEKGKDVELRCDPISGHTALYWYRQSLGQGLEFLIYFQGNSAPDKSGLPSDRFSAERTGGSVSTLTIQRTQQEDSAVYLCASSSGVAVQETQYFGPGTRLLVL.

The CDR3 here is CASPTRPVEGVETQYF. CDR3 DNA: TGTGCCAGCCCGACCCGACCGGTAGAAGGGGTAGAGACCCAGTACTTC. V is TRBV2 and J is TRBJ2-5; the D gene is possibly TRBD1 (5 bases). The V end lost 8 bases, the J end lost 4 bases, and 23 bases lay between the germline ends. The germline V gene encodes CDR1 SNHLY and CDR2 FYNNEI. The CDR3 is 16 amino acids.

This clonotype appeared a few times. CDR3 sequence (DNA): TGCGCCAGCAGCGCGACAGGGGCCTACGAGCAGTACTTC. This translates into CASSATGAYEQYF. The genes are TRBV4-3 and TRBJ2-7; 8 positions agree with TRBD1. V shed 5 bases and J 2 bases; nucleotides not matched to a gene: 2. The germline gives CDR1 LGHNA, CDR2 YSLEER. There are 13 residues in the CDR3.

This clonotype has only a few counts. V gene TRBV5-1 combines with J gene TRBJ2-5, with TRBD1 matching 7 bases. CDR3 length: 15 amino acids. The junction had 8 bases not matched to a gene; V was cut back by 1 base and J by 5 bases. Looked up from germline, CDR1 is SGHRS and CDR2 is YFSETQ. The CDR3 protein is CASSLTGDRWETQYF. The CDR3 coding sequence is TGCGCCAGCAGCTTGACAGGGGATCGTTGGGAGACCCAGTACTTC.

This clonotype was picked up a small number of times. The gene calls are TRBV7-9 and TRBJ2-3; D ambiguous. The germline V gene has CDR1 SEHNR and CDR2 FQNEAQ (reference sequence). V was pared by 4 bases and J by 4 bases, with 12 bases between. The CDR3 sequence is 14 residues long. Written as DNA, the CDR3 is TGTGCCAGCAGCTGTTTGCTAGGGCCAGATACGCAGTATTTT. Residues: CASSCLLGPDTQYF.

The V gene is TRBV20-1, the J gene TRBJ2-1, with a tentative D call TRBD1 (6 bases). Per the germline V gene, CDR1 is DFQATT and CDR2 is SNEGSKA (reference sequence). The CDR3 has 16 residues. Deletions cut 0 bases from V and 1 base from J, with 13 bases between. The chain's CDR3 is CSARDWQGPSYNEQFF. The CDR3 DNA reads TGCAGTGCTAGAGATTGGCAGGGGCCGTCCTACAATGAGCAGTTCTTC.

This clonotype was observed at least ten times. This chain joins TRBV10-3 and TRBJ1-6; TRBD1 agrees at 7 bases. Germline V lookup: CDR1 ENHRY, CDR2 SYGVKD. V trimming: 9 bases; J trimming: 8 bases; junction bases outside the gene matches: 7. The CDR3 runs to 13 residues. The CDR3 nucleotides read TGTGCCATAACGACAGGGACAGATTCACCCCTCCACTTT. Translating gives CAITTGTDSPLHF.

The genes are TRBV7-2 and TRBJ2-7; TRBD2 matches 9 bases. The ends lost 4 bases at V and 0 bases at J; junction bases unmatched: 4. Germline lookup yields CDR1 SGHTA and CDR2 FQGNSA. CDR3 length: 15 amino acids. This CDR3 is CASSSTSGHSYEQYF. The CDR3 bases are TGTGCCAGCAGCTCGACTAGCGGCCACTCCTACGAGCAGTACTTC.

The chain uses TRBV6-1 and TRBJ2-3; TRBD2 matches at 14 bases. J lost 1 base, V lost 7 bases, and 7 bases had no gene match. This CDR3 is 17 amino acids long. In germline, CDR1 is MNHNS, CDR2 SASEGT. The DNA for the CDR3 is TGTGCCAGCACCAGGGGGGGACTAGCGGGAGGCACAGATACGCAGTATTTT. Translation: CASTRGGLAGGTDTQYF.

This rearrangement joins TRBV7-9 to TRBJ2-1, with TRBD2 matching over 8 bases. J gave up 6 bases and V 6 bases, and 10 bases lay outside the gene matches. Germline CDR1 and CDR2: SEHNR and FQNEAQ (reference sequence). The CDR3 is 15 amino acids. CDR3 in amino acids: CASSSGTAGGNEQFF. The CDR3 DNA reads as TGTGCCAGCAGTTCCGGAACTGCGGGAGGCAATGAGCAGTTCTTC.

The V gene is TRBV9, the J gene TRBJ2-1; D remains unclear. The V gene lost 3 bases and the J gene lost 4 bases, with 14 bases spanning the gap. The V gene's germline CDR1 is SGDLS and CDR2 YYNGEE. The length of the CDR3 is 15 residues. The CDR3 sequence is CASSGGAAGYNEQFF. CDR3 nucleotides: TGTGCCAGCAGCGGAGGTGCCGCCGGGTACAATGAGCAGTTCTTC.

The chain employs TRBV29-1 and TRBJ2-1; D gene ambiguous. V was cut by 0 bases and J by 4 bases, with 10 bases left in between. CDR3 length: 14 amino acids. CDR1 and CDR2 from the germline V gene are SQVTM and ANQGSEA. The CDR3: CSVEDQDRYNEQFF. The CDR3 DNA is TGCAGCGTTGAAGACCAGGACCGGTACAATGAGCAGTTCTTC.

CDR3 sequence (DNA): TGCGCCAGCAGCCAATTGGGCTTAAGGGGAGAGACCCAGTACTTC. This translates into CASSQLGLRGETQYF. The chain has TRBV4-1 and TRBJ2-5; possibly TRBD1 for D (5 bases). The CDR3 has 15 amino acids. Per germline, CDR1 MGHRA and CDR2 YSYEKL. Trimming stripped 2 bases from V and 4 bases from J, with 14 bases between.

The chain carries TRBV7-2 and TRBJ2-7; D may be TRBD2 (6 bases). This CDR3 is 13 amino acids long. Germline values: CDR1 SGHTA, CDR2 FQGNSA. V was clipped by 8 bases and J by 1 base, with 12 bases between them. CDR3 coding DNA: TGTGCCAGCCGCCGGGCGGGATCCTACGAGCAGTACTTC. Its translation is CASRRAGSYEQYF.

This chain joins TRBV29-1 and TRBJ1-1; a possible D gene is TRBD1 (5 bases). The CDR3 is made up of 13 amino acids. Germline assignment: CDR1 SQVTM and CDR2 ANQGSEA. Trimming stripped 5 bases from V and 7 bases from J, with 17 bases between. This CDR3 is CSVTFGGWGEAFF. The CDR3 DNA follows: TGCAGCGTTACATTCGGGGGTTGGGGTGAAGCTTTCTTT.

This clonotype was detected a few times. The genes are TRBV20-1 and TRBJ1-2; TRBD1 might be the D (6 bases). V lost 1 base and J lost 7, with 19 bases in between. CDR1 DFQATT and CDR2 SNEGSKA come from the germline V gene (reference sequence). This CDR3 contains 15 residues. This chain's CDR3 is CSARVRRTGRGGYTF. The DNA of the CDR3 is TGCAGTGCTAGAGTTCGACGGACGGGCAGGGGTGGCTACACCTTC.

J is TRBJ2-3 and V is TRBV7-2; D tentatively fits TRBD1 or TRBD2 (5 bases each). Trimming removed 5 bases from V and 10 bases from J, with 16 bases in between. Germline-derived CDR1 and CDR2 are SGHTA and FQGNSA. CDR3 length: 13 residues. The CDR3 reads CASSRDLTSPQYF. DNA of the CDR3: TGTGCCAGCAGCCGGGACCTTACTTCACCGCAGTATTTT.

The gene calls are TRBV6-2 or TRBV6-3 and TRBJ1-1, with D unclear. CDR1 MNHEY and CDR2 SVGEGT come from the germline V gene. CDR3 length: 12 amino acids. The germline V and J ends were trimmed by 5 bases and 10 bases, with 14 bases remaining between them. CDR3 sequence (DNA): TGTGCCAGCAGTCAACTTCGGTCGGGAGCTTTCTTT. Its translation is CASSQLRSGAFF.

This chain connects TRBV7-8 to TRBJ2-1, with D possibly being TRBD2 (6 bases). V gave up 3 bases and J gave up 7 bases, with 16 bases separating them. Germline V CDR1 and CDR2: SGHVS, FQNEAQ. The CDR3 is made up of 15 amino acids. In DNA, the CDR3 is TGTGCCAGCAGCTTCCCCGGGACTTCTGAAAATGAGCAGTTCTTC. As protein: CASSFPGTSENEQFF.

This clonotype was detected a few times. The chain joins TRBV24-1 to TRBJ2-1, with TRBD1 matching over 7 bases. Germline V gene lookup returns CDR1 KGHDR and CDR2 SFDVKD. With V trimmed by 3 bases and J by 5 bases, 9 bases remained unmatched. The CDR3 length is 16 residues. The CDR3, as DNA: TGTGCCACCAGTGATGCCCCCGGGACAGCGCACAATGAGCAGTTCTTC. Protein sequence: CATSDAPGTAHNEQFF.

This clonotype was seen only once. The CDR3 region has the DNA TGCAGTGGTAACAGGGGGCGCGATGAGCAGTTCTTC. Its protein is CSGNRGRDEQFF. The V call is TRBV20-1, the J call TRBJ2-1; 9 bases align to TRBD1. CDR3 length: 12 amino acids. V was clipped by 7 bases and J by 8 bases; unmatched bases: 6. Germline CDR1 DFQATT, CDR2 SNEGSKA (reference sequence).